This T cell receptor (beta chain) was found in a study of response to subunit inactivated influenza vaccine. TCRdb used MiXCR to reprocess the RT-PCR reads, holding one entry per CDR3 protein. The sample shows about 650,000 distinct CDR3 sequences, 14% of them seen only once. Specimen: PBMCs from blood, collected roughly 2 weeks before vaccination. This TCR derives from a man in his fifties or sixties who received an inactivated influenza vaccine.

The CDR3 protein is CASRGPGQRTYEQYF. The CDR3, as DNA: TGTGCCAGCAGGGGACCGGGACAGAGGACCTACGAGCAGTACTTC. The chain joins TRBV12-3 or TRBV12-4 to TRBJ2-7; 7 bases align to TRBD1. V lost 6 bases, J lost 2 bases, and 10 bases stayed unmatched. The CDR3 consists of 15 residues.